A selection of T cell receptor beta chains follows, all from one sample in a study of chemoradiotherapy in HPV16-positive cancers. This table comes from immunoSEQ multiplex PCR, and its TCRdb copy is limited to in-frame clones, with some not included. The sample comprises about 3,500 clones, approximately 94% of which are singletons, and more than 3% rests with the top ten. The material was tumor tissue, obtained from a patient who underwent chemoradiotherapy. Receptors originate from a human donor with HPV-associated anogenital cancer. Each CDR3 is given with its conserved first and last residue. Fields, in order: D gene, J gene, CDR3 length, clone size, V gene, CDR3 DNA, CDR3 protein. The D gene is left open where the match is weak. Clone size is not always given. Where it is, it says once, few, many or a class for expanded clones.

>NA|TRBJ2-2|16|NA|TRBV4-1
TGCGCCAGCAGCCAGGGCCCCCCGGGAACCACCGGGGAGCTGTTTTTT
CASSQGPPGTTGELFF
>TRBD2|TRBJ2-7|15|NA|TRBV27
TGTGCCAGCAGTTTATCCGGGGGGACCTACTACGAGCAGTACTTC
CASSLSGGTYYEQYF
>TRBD1|TRBJ2-2|16|NA|TRBV7-2
TGTGCCAGCAGCTCAAGGGGACAGGGGTTAGCCGGGGAGCTGTTTTTT
CASSSRGQGLAGELFF
>TRBD2|TRBJ2-1|14|NA|TRBV30
TGTGCCTGGAGTCGGGTAGCGGGAGATAATGAGCAGTTCTTC
CAWSRVAGDNEQFF
>NA|TRBJ2-2|16|NA|TRBV21-1
TGTGCCAGCAGCAAAACGGGGGTACTACACACCGGGGAGCTGTTTTTT
CASSKTGVLHTGELFF
>NA|TRBJ1-2|12|NA|TRBV29-1
TGCAGCGTTGAAGGCCAGAACTATGGCTACACCTTC
CSVEGQNYGYTF
>NA|TRBJ2-3|11|once|TRBV29-1
TGCAGCGTTGGGGTTAGAATCACGCAGTATTTT
CSVGVRITQYF
>NA|TRBJ2-1|16|NA|TRBV7-9
TGTGCCAGCAGCTTAGTTAGCAGGGCTAGTCGTAATGAGCAGTTCTTC
CASSLVSRASRNEQFF
>NA|TRBJ2-3|16|NA|TRBV4-1
TGCGCCACGACCTCCACTAAAGGCGGGGCGCGAGATACGCAGTATTTT
CATTSTKGGARDTQYF
>TRBD1|TRBJ1-1|14|NA|TRBV18
TGTGCCAGCTCAACAGGGACAGGGGGAACTGAAGCTTTCTTT
CASSTGTGGTEAFF
>NA|TRBJ2-3|18|NA|TRBV28
TGTGCCAGCAGCCCTGCGGGTAGGGGGAGAGGTTTGGCAGATACGCAGTATTTT
CASSPAGRGRGLADTQYF
>TRBD1|TRBJ1-6|18|NA|TRBV4-1
TGCGCCAGCAGCCAAGATCCCAGGGGGATGAGTAATAATTCACCCCTCCACTTT
CASSQDPRGMSNNSPLHF
>NA|TRBJ1-3|16|NA|TRBV19
TGTGCCAGTAGTACACTTGGGACCTCGGGAGGAAACACCATATATTTT
CASSTLGTSGGNTIYF
>TRBD2|TRBJ2-7|16|NA|TRBV9
TGTGCCAGCAGCCTACTGCGAGGTAGCGGGAGAGACGAGCAGTACTTC
CASSLLRGSGRDEQYF
>NA|TRBJ1-5|13|once|TRBV28
TGTGCCAGCAAGGGGGGCGGCAATCAGCCCCAGCATTTT
CASKGGGNQPQHF
>NA|TRBJ2-7|12|once|TRBV7-2
TGTGCCAGCAGCTTAGTCCTCACGGAGCAGTACTTC
CASSLVLTEQYF
>TRBD1|TRBJ1-1|14|NA|TRBV5-5
TGTGCCAGCACCCGACAGGGGGCGGGAACTGAAGCTTTCTTT
CASTRQGAGTEAFF
>TRBD1|TRBJ1-1|14|few|TRBV30
TGTGCCTGGAGATACCCACGACAGGGGCCTGAAGCTTTCTTT
CAWRYPRQGPEAFF
>TRBD1|TRBJ2-1|13|NA|TRBV11-2
TGTGCCAGCAGCTTCCAGGAGTCGGGACAGGGGATCTTC
CASSFQESGQGIF
>TRBD1|TRBJ2-4|17|NA|TRBV7-2
TGTGCCAGCAGCTTAGCGCAATTGGAGACAGGGGTAGACATTCAGTACTTC
CASSLAQLETGVDIQYF
>NA|TRBJ1-6|15|NA|TRBV9
TGTGCCAGCAGCCCAAACCAAGAGCGGGTATCACCCCTCCACTTT
CASSPNQERVSPLHF
>NA|TRBJ2-5|12|NA|TRBV28
TGTGCCAGCAGCCCCCCCGGAGAGACCCAGTACTTC
CASSPPGETQYF
>TRBD2|TRBJ2-2|16|few|TRBV19
TGTGCCAGTAGTATAGGGTTGGGACTAGCGTCCGGGGAGCTGTTTTTT
CASSIGLGLASGELFF
>TRBD1|TRBJ1-2|13|NA|TRBV29-1
TGCAGCGGAGCGGGACAGGGGGTCAATGGCTACACCTTC
CSGAGQGVNGYTF
>NA|TRBJ1-1|13|NA|TRBV7-7
TGTGCCAGCAGCCATAGCCTTGCGGCTGAAGCTTTCTTT
CASSHSLAAEAFF
>NA|TRBJ1-4|13|NA|TRBV5-4
TGTGCCAGCAGCTTTGTGGGGTACCCCACACTGTTTTTT
CASSFVGYPTLFF
>NA|TRBJ1-4|16|NA|TRBV7-9
TGTGCCAGCAGCCCGTACCCGACAGGTCTTAATGAAAAACTGTTTTTT
CASSPYPTGLNEKLFF
>TRBD1|TRBJ2-7|14|NA|TRBV5-1
TGCGCCAGCAGACCCGACAGGGGGGTTTACGAGCAGTACTTC
CASRPDRGVYEQYF
>TRBD1|TRBJ2-1|14|NA|TRBV4-3
TGCGCCAGCAGCCAAGGCGGAGCACAGGGGTTACAGTTCTTC
CASSQGGAQGLQFF
>NA|TRBJ1-4|16|NA|TRBV4-3
TGCGCCAGCAGCCAGGAGGGATATACAACTAATGAAAAACTGTTTTTT
CASSQEGYTTNEKLFF
>NA|TRBJ1-4|20|NA|TRBV28
TGTGCCAGCAGTATCGGAGGGGCTTCTTACTATCAAGTAGGGAGTGAAAAACTGTTTTTT
CASSIGGASYYQVGSEKLFF
>NA|TRBJ2-2|16|NA|TRBV4-1
TGCGCCAGCAGCCAAGTTGGAGGACAGAAGCACGGGGAGCTGTTTTTT
CASSQVGGQKHGELFF
>NA|TRBJ1-2|12|NA|TRBV9
TGTGCCAGCAGCGTAGAAGGATATGGCTACACCTTC
CASSVEGYGYTF
>TRBD2|TRBJ2-1|15|NA|TRBV7-7
TGTGCTAGCAGCTTAGGCGGGAGTCGATACAATGAGCAGTTCTTC
CASSLGGSRYNEQFF
>TRBD2|TRBJ2-7|18|NA|TRBV7-8
TGTGCCAGCAGCGGTAGCTCCGGGGCTAGCGGGAGTCTCTACGAGCAGTACTTC
CASSGSSGASGSLYEQYF
>NA|TRBJ1-6|18|NA|TRBV7-2
TGTGCCAGCAGCGCGTTGACTCCGATGAGCTCCTATAATTCACCCCTCCACTTT
CASSALTPMSSYNSPLHF
>NA|TRBJ1-2|14|NA|TRBV9
TGTGCCAGCAGCGTAGGAACGGATAACTATGGCTACACCTTC
CASSVGTDNYGYTF
>NA|TRBJ1-6|15|NA|TRBV7-8
TGTGCCAGCAGCTCGATGAGTCGGGGGAATTCACCCCTCCACTTT
CASSSMSRGNSPLHF
>NA|TRBJ1-2|17|once|TRBV4-2
TGTGCCAGCAGCCAAGATGAAAGCACAGGACCCTTTTATGGCTACACCTTC
CASSQDESTGPFYGYTF
>TRBD1|TRBJ2-7|14|NA|TRBV25-1
TGTGCCAGCAGTCCAGCCGGGACAGGGTGGGGGCAGTACTTC
CASSPAGTGWGQYF
>TRBD1|TRBJ2-7|16|NA|TRBV4-3
TGCGCCAGCAGCCAAGACCTCAGGGGGCTGCCTCACGAGCAGTACTTC
CASSQDLRGLPHEQYF
>NA|TRBJ2-7|13|NA|TRBV19
TGTGCCAGTAGTACCTCAGCTCGAGGGGAGCAGTACTTC
CASSTSARGEQYF
>NA|TRBJ2-5|14|NA|TRBV28
TGTGCCAGCAGTTCCCCGGGAAGGGGAGAGACCCAGTACTTC
CASSSPGRGETQYF
>TRBD2|TRBJ2-7|19|NA|TRBV11-2
TGTGCCAGCAGCTTAGCCCACTCGGGAGCGGGAGGGCTACACTACGAGCAGTACTTC
CASSLAHSGAGGLHYEQYF
>NA|TRBJ2-2|13|NA|TRBV9
TGTGCCAGCAGCGTAGTAGAATCCGGGGAGCTGTTTTTT
CASSVVESGELFF
>TRBD1|TRBJ2-2|15|NA|TRBV6-1
TGTGCCAGCAGTGACGGACAGGGGGCGGCCGGGGAGCTGTTTTTT
CASSDGQGAAGELFF
>NA|TRBJ2-1|16|NA|TRBV11-2
TGTGCCAGCAGCCCGGAAACAGGGTTGGCCTACAATGAGCAGTTCTTC
CASSPETGLAYNEQFF
>NA|TRBJ1-1|18|NA|TRBV5-5
TGTGCCAGCAGCCCGTCCGGTCGACAAACAATGACGAACACTGAAGCTTTCTTT
CASSPSGRQTMTNTEAFF
>NA|TRBJ2-2|13|NA|TRBV7-3
TGTGCCAGCAGCTCCGGATTTGCCGGGGAGCTGTTTTTT
CASSSGFAGELFF
>NA|TRBJ2-7|13|NA|TRBV6-6
TGTGCCAGCAGTTCAACAAACTCCTACGAGCAGTACTTC
CASSSTNSYEQYF
>TRBD2|TRBJ2-5|15|NA|TRBV6-5
TGTGCCAGCAGTTCCCTAGCGGGAGGAACAGAGACCCAGTACTTC
CASSSLAGGTETQYF
>NA|TRBJ1-5|16|once|TRBV30
TGTGCCTGGAGTCTCGGGGGCGCCGGTAGCAATCAGCCCCAGCATTTT
CAWSLGGAGSNQPQHF
>NA|TRBJ1-1|15|once|TRBV27
TGTGCCAGCAGTTTATCCGGTGGGTCCAACACTGAAGCTTTCTTT
CASSLSGGSNTEAFF
>TRBD1|TRBJ1-2|14|NA|TRBV5-1
TGCGCCAGCAGCTCGGGACAGCCTCAGAGAAGCTACACCTTC
CASSSGQPQRSYTF
>NA|TRBJ1-2|13|once|TRBV5-1
TGCGCCAGCAGCCCAACACCTGACTATGGCTACACCTTC
CASSPTPDYGYTF
>TRBD2|TRBJ2-6|16|NA|TRBV15
TGTGCCACCGGCGTATGGGAGGGCTCTGGGGCCAACGTCCTGACTTTC
CATGVWEGSGANVLTF
>NA|TRBJ2-5|13|once|TRBV14
TGTGCCAGCTCTCGGGGGCTTGGTCGTCCCCAGTACTTC
CASSRGLGRPQYF
>NA|TRBJ2-3|16|NA|TRBV9
TGTGCCAGCAGCGTTGAAGAGGGCTTTCGCACAGATACGCAGTATTTT
CASSVEEGFRTDTQYF
>TRBD1|TRBJ1-2|13|NA|TRBV25-1
TGTGCCAGCAGCGTAACAGGGGCGGCCGGCTACACCTTC
CASSVTGAAGYTF
>NA|TRBJ2-3|15|NA|TRBV18
TGTGCCAGCTCAAATTCTGCCGTACGCACAGATACGCAGTATTTT
CASSNSAVRTDTQYF